This T cell receptor (beta chain) was profiled in a study of human T cells and chemical hapten exposure. Study overall: Among samples, TCR yields varied mainly because of small differences in pooled library volume. Regarding the study as a whole: After DPC sensitization, TCRs above 1 in 1000 frequency showed no change.

This clonotype was counted a few times. Its specificity is not known. It was from unfractionated whole blood that total RNA was extracted. Library construction involved attaching unique molecular identifiers to individual cDNA molecules, which allowed quantitative, reproducible TCR counting. TCRdb called the 5' RACE reads again in MiXCR, with one record for every CDR3 protein. The data show about 140,000 distinct CDR3 sequences, approximately 4% seen once. The CDR3 totals 12 residues. CDR1 is SGHTA, CDR2 FQGNSA, per germline. V dropped 2 bases and J dropped 1 base, with 2 bases sitting between them. The sequence came from a female donor in good health. V is TRBV7-2 and J is TRBJ1-2; D gene unclear. CDR3 amino acids: CASSLYNYGYTF. The DNA of the CDR3 is TGTGCCAGCAGCTTATATAACTATGGCTACACCTTC.